This T cell receptor beta chain came from a study of blood T cell repertoires in COVID-19. On the study more broadly: PBMCs, B-cell-depleted T cells, or T cells provided the cDNA or gDNA that made up the material.

The protocol was immunoSEQ multiplex PCR, while the TCRdb copy is restricted to in-frame clones and leaves out a portion. The sample yields around 280,000 clones, approximately 91% seen once. CDR3 length: 14 residues. Unmatched junction bases numbered 1, after V lost 3 bases and J lost 7 bases. CDR1 and CDR2 (germline): SGHNT, YYREEE (reference sequence). The clonotype was recovered from a woman in her thirties or forties who had recovered from COVID-19. Material: PBMCs or T cells enriched from blood (not recorded which). The chain carries TRBV5-4 and TRBJ1-6; the match to TRBD1 covers 10 bases. CDR3 DNA sequence: TGTGCCAGCAGCTGGACAGGGGGGAATTCACCCCTCCACTTT. As protein: CASSWTGGNSPLHF.